This T cell receptor beta chain was sequenced during a study of identical twins. One entry per CDR3 protein results from TCRdb running MiXCR on the 5' RACE reads. This table holds about 1.7 million distinct CDR3 sequences, about 31% found once. All donors were healthy Caucasians. This clonotype was sampled from a newborn girl in good health. Sample: cord blood.

The CDR3 DNA sequence: TGTGCCAGCAGCTTCATTGGAGAGAACACTGAAGCTTTCTTT. Its protein product is CASSFIGENTEAFF. V gene TRBV7-6 combines with J gene TRBJ1-1; D unclear. Germline V gene data show CDR1 as SGHVS and CDR2 as FNYEAQ. This CDR3 comprises 14 residues. Trimming took 3 bases from V and 1 from J, leaving 9 bases between them. Variable domain in full (rest from reference TRBV7-6 and TRBJ1-1): GAGVSQSPRYKVTKRGQDVALRCDPISGHVSLYWYRQALGQGPEFLTYFNYEAQQDKSGLPNDRFSAERPEGSISTLTIQRTEQRDSAMYRCASSFIGENTEAFFGQGTRLTVV.